This T cell receptor beta chain stems from a study of blood T cell repertoires in COVID-19. In germline, CDR1 is GTSNPN, CDR2 SVGIG (reference sequence). This CDR3 spans 14 amino acids. Trimming shortened V by 4 bases and J by 9 bases, and 22 bases separated the two germline ends. Using immunoSEQ multiplex PCR, the repertoire was profiled, and TCRdb retains in-frame clones only, with some absent. In the table there are 55,000 to 70,000 clones, around 83% of which are singletons. The V and J genes are TRBV30 and TRBJ2-7, with a tentative D call TRBD1 (6 bases). The clonotype comes from a woman of 80 years or more with acute or convalescent COVID-19. Sequencing used peripheral blood. CDR3 in DNA: TGTGCCTGGACCCCAGGACAGCAGGTGAAGTGGCAGTACTTC. This encodes CAWTPGQQVKWQYF.